Presented here are 21 T cell receptor beta chains from one specimen sequenced in a study of sequential checkpoint blockade in melanoma. Using immunoSEQ multiplex PCR, the repertoire was profiled, and TCRdb retains in-frame clones only, with some absent. Of about 6,100 clones detected, 15% to 20% appear once; the ten largest clones hold approximately 16%. Documented treatment: randomized to nivolumab then ipilimumab (arm A) or the reverse (arm B). The sample consisted of tumor tissue (inferred from file names), taken from a patient given nivolumab and ipilimumab in sequence. The receptors were gathered from a human donor with melanoma.

The chain has TRBV29-1 and TRBJ1-2, with 8 bases that match TRBD1. This CDR3 spans 15 amino acids. Trimming cost V 6 bases and J 4 bases; bases outside gene matches: 13. CDR1 SQVTM and CDR2 ANQGSEA come from the germline V gene. CDR3 residues: CSVFVAGGQGYGYTF. The CDR3 DNA reads as TGCAGCGTGTTTGTTGCGGGCGGACAGGGCTATGGCTACACCTTC.

The CDR3 region has the DNA TGCGCCAGCAGCTCTACCCAGGGTTGGAGAGGAGAGACCCAGTACTTC. It codes for CASSSTQGWRGETQYF. The V gene is TRBV5-1, the J gene TRBJ2-5; a weak D match, TRBD1 (5 bases). Germline V gives CDR1 SGHRS, CDR2 YFSETQ. The CDR3 is 16 residues long. Trimming took off 3 bases at V and 4 bases at J, with 19 bases between the two ends.

This clone was counted only a few times. At one of its ends the junction is not consistent with the germline gene, which may arise from a read error. V usage is TRBV6-8 and J usage is TRBJ2-3; 9 bases align to TRBD1. Germline loops: CDR1 MNHGY, CDR2 SAAAGT. The CDR3 loop spans 16 amino acids. The CDR3 nucleotides read TGTGCCATCAGTGGGGGACAGGGAACTGGCACAGATACGCAGTATTTT. This codes for CAISGGQGTGTDTQYF.

The chain has TRBV5-1 and TRBJ2-3; TRBD1 might be the D (6 bases). V was shortened by 0 bases and J by 3 bases, with 17 bases between the two germline ends. CDR3 length equals 17 residues. The germline V gene has CDR1 SGHRS and CDR2 YFSETQ. The CDR3 nucleotides read TGCGCCAGCAGCTTGGAACCTCGTCAGGGGCGTACAGATACGCAGTATTTT. The encoded protein is CASSLEPRQGRTDTQYF.

The chain employs TRBV7-6 and TRBJ2-1, with D unresolved. The length of the CDR3 is 16 residues. V lost 3 bases and J lost 7, with 19 bases in between. The germline V gene encodes CDR1 SGHVS and CDR2 FNYEAQ. CDR3 region: CASSFPLGPGRNEQFF. CDR3 coding DNA: TGTGCCAGCAGCTTCCCCCTAGGTCCGGGTAGAAATGAGCAGTTCTTC.

This clone is categorized as medium-sized (0.01 to 0.1%). J is TRBJ1-6 and V is TRBV4-1; 8 positions match TRBD1. The CDR3 is 17 amino acids. Germline V gene data show CDR1 as MGHRA and CDR2 as YSYEKL. The V gene end was trimmed by 0 bases and the J gene end by 7 bases; junction bases not matched to a gene: 8. The CDR3 loop is CASSQDPNRGVNSPLHF. The DNA for the CDR3 is TGCGCCAGCAGCCAAGATCCTAACAGGGGGGTGAATTCACCCCTCCACTTT.

The chain uses TRBV11-3 and TRBJ2-6; no definite D call. The CDR3 extends over 17 amino acids. CDR1 and CDR2 (germline): SGHNT, YENEEA. Trimming pared 1 base from V and 0 bases from J, leaving 10 bases between. The CDR3 DNA sequence: TGTGCCAGCAGCTTAGGGATGGGATTCTCTGGGGCCAACGTCCTGACTTTC. Translating gives CASSLGMGFSGANVLTF.

The chain employs TRBV11-3 and TRBJ2-5; D gene unclear. Looked up from germline, CDR1 is SGHNT and CDR2 is YENEEA. There are 18 residues in the CDR3. V was trimmed by 5 bases and J by 1 base, leaving 23 bases between them. This CDR3 is CASSPTGTAVFFQETQYF. As DNA, the CDR3 is TGTGCCAGCAGCCCAACTGGCACAGCCGTTTTTTTCCAAGAGACCCAGTACTTC.

In its sample, this clone was seen many times. The V call is TRBV6-8, the J call TRBJ1-1, with D possibly matching TRBD1 (5 bases). The CDR3 totals 13 residues. Germline V gives CDR1 MNHGY, CDR2 SAAAGT. Deletions cut 2 bases from V and 7 bases from J, with 11 bases between. CDR3 amino acids: CASSYLAGNEAFF. The CDR3 DNA follows: TGTGCCAGCAGTTACCTGGCAGGGAATGAAGCTTTCTTT.

This clone was observed a few times. The chain carries TRBV15 and TRBJ1-2; unclear D gene. The V end lost 0 bases, the J end lost 4 bases, and 12 bases lay between the germline ends. CDR3 length: 15 residues. The germline gives CDR1 LNHNV, CDR2 YYDKDF (reference sequence). CDR3 nucleotides: TGTGCCACCAGCAGAGACCCCGACGGGTTCTATGGCTACACCTTC. It specifies CATSRDPDGFYGYTF.

The chain carries TRBV19 and TRBJ2-2, with TRBD2 matching 11 bases. With V trimmed by 4 bases and J by 6 bases, 4 bases remained unmatched. The CDR3 is 15 residues long. The germline gives CDR1 LNHDA, CDR2 SQIVND (reference sequence). The CDR3 here is CASSNRLAGSGELFF. The DNA for the CDR3 is TGTGCCAGTAGTAATCGACTAGCGGGGTCCGGGGAGCTGTTTTTT.

This clone was found a few times. V gene TRBV14 combines with J gene TRBJ1-2; D gene ambiguous. Germline CDR1 SGHDN, CDR2 FVKESK. The CDR3 extends over 16 amino acids. V lost 2 bases and J lost 7, with 20 bases in between. CDR3 DNA: TGTGCCAGCAGCCAAAGGCGAAGGGCTATCATCTCTGGCTACACCTTC. Amino acids: CASSQRRRAIISGYTF.

The V and J genes are TRBV7-6 and TRBJ2-5; D is possibly TRBD2 (7 bases). Per germline, CDR1 SGHVS and CDR2 FNYEAQ. The length of the CDR3 is 17 residues. Between the trimmed V and J ends, which lost 5 bases and 2 bases, there was a span of 21 bases. The CDR3: CASSPTGFAGAQETQYF. CDR3 DNA: TGTGCCAGCAGCCCGACTGGGTTTGCGGGGGCTCAAGAGACCCAGTACTTC.

The chain is built from TRBV19 and TRBJ2-7; 8 bases are a match to TRBD1. The CDR3 runs 14 residues. Germline V lookup: CDR1 LNHDA, CDR2 SQIVND (reference sequence). V was clipped by 4 bases and J by 6 bases; unmatched bases: 8. CDR3 loop: CASSTRGRPAEQYF. The CDR3 DNA is TGTGCCAGTAGTACCAGGGGGCGGCCGGCCGAGCAGTACTTC.

This chain joins TRBV2 and TRBJ2-1, with D possibly matching TRBD2 (6 bases). Germline V lookup: CDR1 SNHLY, CDR2 FYNNEI. V lost 6 bases to trimming and J lost 4 bases, with 13 bases between them. This CDR3 spans 14 amino acids. The CDR3 nucleotides read TGTGCCAGCAGCCCGGCGGCGGGGTACAATGAGCAGTTCTTC. It encodes CASSPAAGYNEQFF.

This clone appeared a few times. This chain connects TRBV11-3 to TRBJ2-7; 7 nucleotides align to TRBD1. This CDR3 has 14 amino acids. V lost 4 bases and J lost 0; bases outside the gene matches: 3. Per the germline V gene, CDR1 is SGHNT and CDR2 is YENEEA. This CDR3 is CASSSRDSSYEQYF. CDR3 sequence (DNA): TGTGCCAGCAGCTCACGGGACAGCTCCTACGAGCAGTACTTC. Variable domain in full (rest from reference TRBV11-3 and TRBJ2-7): EAGVVQSPRYKIIEKKQPVAFWCNPISGHNTLYWYLQNLGQGPELLIRYENEEAVDDSQLPKDRFSAERLKGVDSTLKIQPAELGDSAVYLCASSSRDSSYEQYFGPGTRLTVT.

The rearrangement joins TRBV18 to TRBJ1-2; 11 nucleotides match TRBD1. After removal of 6 bases from V and 4 bases from J, the junction contained 7 bases not matched to a gene. The CDR3 is 15 residues long. Germline-derived CDR1 and CDR2 are KGHSH and LQKENI. CDR3 in DNA: TGTGCCAGCTCTTGGACAGGGGGCGCGATCTATGGCTACACCTTC. The encoded protein is CASSWTGGAIYGYTF. Full variable domain (rest looked up from reference TRBV18 and TRBJ1-2): NAGVMQNPRHLVRRRGQEARLRCSPMKGHSHVYWYRQLPEEGLKFMVYLQKENIIDESGMPKERFSAEFPKEGPSILRIQQVVRGDSAAYFCASSWTGGAIYGYTFGSGTRLTVV.

The chain joins TRBV5-1 to TRBJ2-3; TRBD2 aligns across 8 bases. The germline CDR1 and CDR2 sequences are SGHRS and YFSETQ. Losses at the gene ends were 4 bases for V and 1 base for J; bases not matched to a gene: 11. The CDR3 runs 17 residues. The CDR3 DNA reads as TGCGCCAGCAGCACCGGACTAGCCTTGGGTCGCACAGATACGCAGTATTTT. This encodes CASSTGLALGRTDTQYF.

This clone was detected a few times. The V and J genes are TRBV5-1 and TRBJ2-5; 10 bases line up with TRBD1. The V segment lost 5 bases and the J segment 2 bases; nucleotides outside the gene matches: 3. This CDR3 region has 14 residues. Germline loops: CDR1 SGHRS, CDR2 YFSETQ. This chain's CDR3 is CASRPGQGQETQYF. DNA for the CDR3: TGCGCCAGCAGGCCGGGACAGGGGCAAGAGACCCAGTACTTC.

This clone turned up a few times. The chain employs TRBV30 and TRBJ2-5; maybe TRBD2 (6 bases). The germline V gene has CDR1 GTSNPN and CDR2 SVGIG (reference sequence). V lost 1 base, J lost 1 base, and 10 bases lay in between. This CDR3 is built from 14 residues. The CDR3 DNA is TGTGCCTGGAGTGAGTGGCGGGGCCAAGAGACCCAGTACTTC. Translation: CAWSEWRGQETQYF.

CDR3 protein: CASSSPSGGETQYF. The CDR3 nucleotides read TGTGCCAGCAGTTCCCCGAGCGGGGGCGAGACCCAGTACTTC. The chain couples TRBV6-8 to TRBJ2-5; 8 bases agree with TRBD2. The CDR3 runs 14 residues. The V gene's germline CDR1 is MNHGY and CDR2 SAAAGT. The ends lost 4 bases at V and 5 bases at J; junction bases unmatched: 6.